Reported below is one TCR beta chain. This sample is drawn from a study of blood T cell repertoires in COVID-19. Study information: The United States, Italy and Spain provided the acute and convalescent COVID-19 samples. The cDNA or gDNA used as material had been derived from T cells, B-cell-depleted T cells, or PBMCs.

Between the trimmed V and J ends, which lost 6 bases and 1 base, there was a span of 16 bases. CDR3 length: 15 residues. The germline CDR1 and CDR2 sequences are SGHKS and YYEKEE (reference sequence). The study recruited people aged roughly 18 to 95 years across about two dozen US areas. Only in-frame clones appear in the TCRdb table, and some are missing; sequencing was by immunoSEQ multiplex PCR. The profile shows around 300,000 clones, roughly 90% of them singletons. The source is a woman aged 55-69 years who had recovered from COVID-19. The sequencing sample was made of PBMCs or T cells enriched from blood (not recorded which). The chain uses TRBV5-5 and TRBJ2-5, with D perhaps TRBD1 (5 bases). The CDR3 sequence: CASTLGVGFQETQYF. The CDR3 DNA reads TGTGCCAGCACCTTAGGGGTGGGGTTCCAAGAGACCCAGTACTTC.